The present T cell receptor beta chain was sequenced within a study of shared clonotypes between healthy human individuals. TCRdb's copy holds only in-frame clones and misses some; the assay was immunoSEQ multiplex PCR. The sample lists about 1.1 million clones; approximately 80% were seen once. This CDR3 has 16 residues. V lost 3 bases to trimming and J lost 4 bases; unmatched junction nucleotides: 11. Germline V gene data show CDR1 as WSHSY and CDR2 as SAAADI. This sequence was found in a man between 18 and 29 years old in good health. Some clones in this sample may be carry-over from other donors' samples. This chain links TRBV10-2 with TRBJ1-2; 7 nucleotides line up with TRBD1. The sequenced material came from memory CD4+ T cells from PBMCs. Subset given: CD45RA-negative fraction. Here the CDR3 reads CASSDSGQAHSYGYTF. The CDR3 DNA is TGCGCCAGCAGTGACTCCGGACAGGCGCACTCCTATGGCTACACCTTC.